This entry lists 9 T cell receptor beta chains sequenced from one sample in a study of cytomegalovirus exposure and HLA in healthy donors. The PCR ran on 60 Vbeta and 13 Jbeta primers. Sequencing used immunoSEQ multiplex PCR; TCRdb keeps in-frame clones, though not all of them. This table has about 130,000 clones, around four fifths appearing once. Sequenced material: PBMCs. Receptors were obtained from a human donor in good health.

V usage is TRBV29-1 and J usage is TRBJ2-7; TRBD2 is a possible D gene (6 bases). The V and J ends lost 4 bases and 2 bases respectively, with 9 bases between them. Germline lookup yields CDR1 SQVTM and CDR2 ANQGSEA. CDR3 length equals 12 residues. The CDR3 coding sequence is TGCAGCGTTGTGGAGGGGACCTACGAGCAGTACTTC. Amino acid sequence: CSVVEGTYEQYF.

This clone occurred once. The CDR3 DNA reads as TGTGCCAGCAGCGGAGGGACCGGATTAACTAACTATGGCTACACCTTC. This encodes CASSGGTGLTNYGYTF. The chain is built from TRBV5-8 and TRBJ1-2, with a weak D call TRBD1 (5 bases). CDR1 SGHTS and CDR2 YDEGEE come from the germline V gene. Trimming left V 4 bases short and J 0 bases short, with 16 bases between. The CDR3 loop spans 16 amino acids.

CDR3 loop: CASSLGWDSYNEQFF. CDR3 sequence (DNA): TGTGCCAGCAGCTTGGGATGGGACAGTTACAATGAGCAGTTCTTC. V is TRBV5-4 and J is TRBJ2-1; the match to TRBD1 covers 7 bases. V trimming: 0 bases; J trimming: 4 bases; junction bases outside the gene matches: 4. The germline V gene has CDR1 SGHNT and CDR2 YYREEE (reference sequence). The CDR3 totals 15 residues.

About this clone itself: An end of the junction differs from the germline gene, which may be a read error. CDR3 in DNA: TGTGCTAGCAGCTTAAAGAGGGACGTTGGGGGGTCCTACGAGCAGTACTTC. This sequence encodes CASSLKRDVGGSYEQYF. This chain links TRBV7-6 with TRBJ2-7, with a weak D call TRBD2 (6 bases). The CDR3 length is 17 residues. Germline V gene sequence: CDR1 SGHVS, CDR2 FNYEAQ.

The rearrangement uses TRBV11-2 and TRBJ2-1; 8 bases are a match to TRBD1. This CDR3 is 12 amino acids long. Germline assignment: CDR1 SGHAT and CDR2 FQNNGV. The V and J ends lost 7 bases and 8 bases, in that order; junction bases with no gene match: 4. CDR3 residues: CASTWTGHEQFF. The CDR3 DNA sequence: TGTGCCAGCACCTGGACAGGGCATGAGCAGTTCTTC.

This chain uses TRBV28 with TRBJ2-3; 8 bases are a match to TRBD1. The CDR3 totals 14 residues. After removal of 10 bases from V and 1 base from J, the junction contained 7 bases not matched to a gene. CDR1 and CDR2 from the germline V gene are MDHEN and SYDVKM. This CDR3 is CATGWGQGTDTQYF. CDR3 sequence (DNA): TGTGCCACCGGATGGGGACAGGGCACAGATACGCAGTATTTT.

V gene TRBV19 combines with J gene TRBJ1-1, with D perhaps TRBD1 (6 bases). Germline V gives CDR1 LNHDA, CDR2 SQIVND (reference sequence). The CDR3 length is 14 residues. V lost 3 bases and J 0 bases, leaving 8 bases between the germline ends. The CDR3 reads CASSIWTVNTEAFF. CDR3 nucleotide sequence: TGTGCCAGTAGTATTTGGACAGTGAACACTGAAGCTTTCTTT.

V is TRBV5-1 and J is TRBJ2-1; D unclear. In germline, CDR1 is SGHRS, CDR2 YFSETQ. The CDR3 totals 16 residues. V dropped 9 bases and J dropped 8 bases, with 27 bases sitting between them. DNA of the CDR3: TGCGCCATTTTTTTCAAGCAGAAGGCGGCATACGATGAGCAGTTCTTC. Encoded protein: CAIFFKQKAAYDEQFF.

The V call is TRBV7-9, the J call TRBJ2-7, with 9 bases identical to TRBD1. The J segment lost 5 bases and the V segment lost 4 bases, leaving 9 bases of the junction unmatched. This CDR3 is built from 15 residues. Germline lookup yields CDR1 SEHNR and CDR2 FQNEAQ (reference sequence). The DNA of the CDR3 is TGTGCCAGCAGCTCCCTTACAGGGGGCTTCGACGAGCAGTACTTC. It codes for CASSSLTGGFDEQYF.